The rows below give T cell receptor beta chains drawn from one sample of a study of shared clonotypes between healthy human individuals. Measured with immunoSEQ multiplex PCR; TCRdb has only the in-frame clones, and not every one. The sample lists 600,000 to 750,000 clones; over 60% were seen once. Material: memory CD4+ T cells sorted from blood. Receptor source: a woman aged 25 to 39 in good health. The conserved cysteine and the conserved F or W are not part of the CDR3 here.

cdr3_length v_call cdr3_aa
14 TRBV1 TSSQIPFGCTDTQY
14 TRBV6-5 ASSYSGLLKNNEQF
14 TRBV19 ASNTQRKGGPDTQY
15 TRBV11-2 ASSPRLAGASYNEQF
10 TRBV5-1 APREAGNEQY
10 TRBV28 ASSSQGLEQF
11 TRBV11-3 ASSLIDGYEQY
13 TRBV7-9 ASSLRTDPYNEQF
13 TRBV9 ASSVRQGSTDTQY
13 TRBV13 ASSWTGLDRDTQY
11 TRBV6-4 ASSESRDSKQF
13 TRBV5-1 ASSVALGTARGYT
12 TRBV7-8 ASSFSGSSYEQY
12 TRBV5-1 ASSSVQGRNTQY
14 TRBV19 ASSIRASGSIYEQF
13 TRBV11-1 ASSSASGNYNEQF
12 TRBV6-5 ASSRKRNTGELF
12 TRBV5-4 ASSLRGVGETQY
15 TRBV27 ASNQRRDLAGGNEQF
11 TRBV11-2 ASSLEPLNEQF